The next 18 T cell receptor beta chains were all read from a single sample in a study of early T cells in non-severe SARS-CoV-2 infection. One entry per CDR3 protein, called by TCRdb with MiXCR from the 5' RACE reads. The data show 50,000 or so distinct CDR3 sequences, with approximately 10% seen just once and roughly a tenth held by the top ten. Specimen: whole blood. These receptors were taken from an adult who was a healthcare worker with PCR-confirmed SARS-CoV-2 infection or an uninfected control (not recorded which).

This rearrangement joins TRBV11-3 to TRBJ2-6; D not certain. The germline gives CDR1 SGHNT, CDR2 YENEEA. V was pared by 5 bases and J by 7 bases, with 3 bases between. This CDR3 has 11 residues. CDR3 loop: CASSVANVLTF. The CDR3 nucleotides are TGTGCCAGCAGCGTAGCCAACGTCCTGACTTTC.

This clonotype was counted many times. The chain combines TRBV5-6 with TRBJ2-3, with D uncertain. V lost 0 bases and J 0 bases, leaving 5 bases between the germline ends. This CDR3 spans 14 amino acids. The germline CDR1 and CDR2 sequences are SGHDT and YYEEEE. The CDR3 nucleotides read TGTGCCAGCAGCTTGGTCGGGAGCACAGATACGCAGTATTTT. Translated: CASSLVGSTDTQYF.

This clonotype was observed a handful of times. The chain has TRBV30 and TRBJ1-5; D is ambiguous. Germline CDR1 is GTSNPN and CDR2 is SVGIG (reference sequence). The germline V and J ends were trimmed by 2 bases and 0 bases, with 14 bases remaining between them. This CDR3 region has 16 residues. CDR3 sequence reads: CAWSPVGLNSNQPQHF. CDR3 DNA: TGTGCCTGGAGTCCCGTTGGACTAAATAGCAATCAGCCCCAGCATTTT.

V usage is TRBV12-3 or TRBV12-4 and J usage is TRBJ2-1, with D perhaps matching TRBD2 (5 bases). The CDR3 has 13 residues. Trimming pared 0 bases from V and 15 bases from J, leaving 15 bases between. The CDR3 region has the DNA TGTGCCAGCAGTTTAGCGCGGCTAGCAGAACTGTTCTTC. Translating gives CASSLARLAELFF.

This clonotype was recorded at least ten times. The rearrangement joins TRBV29-1 to TRBJ2-7; D remains ambiguous. The CDR3 covers 13 residues. Germline CDR1 is SQVTM and CDR2 is ANQGSEA. The V end was cut by 1 base, the J end by 3 bases, with 10 bases between. Here the CDR3 reads CSVEVLNDYEQYF. CDR3 DNA sequence: TGCAGCGTTGAAGTCCTAAACGACTACGAGCAGTACTTC.

This clonotype has at least ten counts. J is TRBJ1-1 and V is TRBV29-1; 7 bases are a match to TRBD1. J was trimmed by 8 bases and V by 2 bases; bases with no gene match: 11. CDR3 size: 14 residues. Germline values: CDR1 SQVTM, CDR2 ANQGSEA. The CDR3 DNA reads as TGCAGCGTTGAAACCCGCCGGCAGGGGGACGAAGCTTTCTTT. As protein: CSVETRRQGDEAFF.

This clonotype was observed at least ten times. V is TRBV2 and J is TRBJ1-2; a weak D match, TRBD1 (5 bases). CDR1 and CDR2 from the germline V gene are SNHLY and FYNNEI. The CDR3 spans 12 residues. With 7 bases removed from V and 6 bases from J, the gap between germline ends came to 12 bases. CDR3 sequence reads: CASTWDPDGYTF. CDR3 DNA: TGTGCCAGCACCTGGGACCCGGATGGCTACACCTTC.

The gene calls are TRBV29-1 and TRBJ2-7; maybe TRBD1 (7 bases). Trimming shortened V by 1 base and J by 6 bases, and 19 bases separated the two germline ends. Looked up from germline, CDR1 is SQVTM and CDR2 is ANQGSEA. CDR3 size: 15 residues. CDR3 nucleotide sequence: TGCAGCGTTGAAGGCGGGGACAGAGCCCCCCTCGAGCAGTACTTC. Its translation is CSVEGGDRAPLEQYF.

The rearrangement links TRBV9 to TRBJ1-1; perhaps TRBD1 as D (5 bases). The length of the CDR3 is 14 residues. Per germline, CDR1 SGDLS and CDR2 YYNGEE. Trimming cost V 4 bases and J 1 base, with 11 bases left between them. In DNA form, the CDR3 reads TGTGCCAGCAGCTTAGTAACAGGGAACACTGAAGCTTTCTTT. Its protein is CASSLVTGNTEAFF.

This chain joins TRBV7-2 and TRBJ2-5, with 12 bases identical to TRBD2. V lost 1 base to trimming and J lost 2 bases; unmatched junction nucleotides: 2. The CDR3 consists of 16 residues. The germline CDR1 and CDR2 sequences are SGHTA and FQGNSA. DNA of the CDR3: TGTGCCAGCAGCTTAGTAGGACTAGCGGGACAAGAGACCCAGTACTTC. Its protein is CASSLVGLAGQETQYF.

The table lists this clonotype with many counts. The genes are TRBV11-2 and TRBJ2-1, with TRBD2 matching over 11 bases. J gave up 2 bases and V 5 bases, and 2 bases lay outside the gene matches. Looked up from germline, CDR1 is SGHAT and CDR2 is FQNNGV. The CDR3 is 15 amino acids. The CDR3 nucleotides are TGTGCCAGCAGCACGACTAGCGGGACCTACAATGAGCAGTTCTTC. Its protein is CASSTTSGTYNEQFF.

A few counts support this clonotype. The chain employs TRBV10-3 and TRBJ2-1; 14 bases are shared with TRBD2. CDR1 and CDR2 (germline): ENHRY, SYGVKD. J gave up 2 bases and V 9 bases, and 6 bases lay outside the gene matches. The CDR3 contains 16 residues. The CDR3 here is CAIGLAGGSPYNEQFF. Written as DNA, the CDR3 is TGTGCCATTGGACTAGCGGGAGGTTCCCCCTACAATGAGCAGTTCTTC.

This clonotype was detected ten times or more. The chain carries TRBV11-2 and TRBJ2-5, with D uncertain. This CDR3 is built from 13 residues. The germline V and J ends were trimmed by 5 bases and 5 bases, with 12 bases remaining between them. Per germline, CDR1 SGHAT and CDR2 FQNNGV. Here the CDR3 DNA reads TGTGCCAGCAGCCTTCCCGGGTTGGAGACCCAGTACTTC. Its translation: CASSLPGLETQYF.

This clonotype has a count of ten or more. DNA for the CDR3: TGCAGCGTCACCCGGGGAGTAGGTGAAAAACTGTTTTTT. The encoded protein is CSVTRGVGEKLFF. V is TRBV29-1 and J is TRBJ1-4; D remains ambiguous. V lost 6 bases to trimming and J lost 7 bases, with 15 bases between them. Germline V CDR1 and CDR2: SQVTM, ANQGSEA. The CDR3 contains 13 residues.

This clonotype was seen a handful of times. J is TRBJ1-1 and V is TRBV12-3 or TRBV12-4; tentative D call: TRBD1 (5 bases). This CDR3 comprises 14 residues. The V end lost 6 bases, the J end lost 1 base, and 12 bases lay between the germline ends. The CDR3 DNA sequence: TGTGCCAGCAGGATTACTGGGGCGAACACTGAAGCTTTCTTT. Translation: CASRITGANTEAFF.

The chain combines TRBV10-3 with TRBJ2-3; D remains ambiguous. Germline values: CDR1 ENHRY, CDR2 SYGVKD. Trimming removed 8 bases from V and 2 bases from J, with 8 bases in between. The CDR3 totals 12 residues. The CDR3 spells CAISADTDTQYF. The CDR3 region has the DNA TGTGCCATCTCCGCAGACACAGATACGCAGTATTTT.

In its sample, this clonotype was seen many times. As DNA, the CDR3 is TGTGCCAGCAGCTTAAGGTTGAGCAATCAGCCCCAGCATTTT. It translates to CASSLRLSNQPQHF. The chain is built from TRBV7-8 and TRBJ1-5; D remains ambiguous. The CDR3 is 14 residues long. The germline V gene encodes CDR1 SGHVS and CDR2 FQNEAQ. Trimming left V 2 bases short and J 1 base short, with 6 bases between. Full variable domain (missing parts from reference TRBV7-8 and TRBJ1-5): GAGVSQSPRYKVAKRGQDVALRCDPISGHVSLFWYQQALGQGPEFLTYFQNEAQLDKSGLPSDRFFAERPEGSVSTLKIQRTQQEDSAVYLCASSLRLSNQPQHFGDGTRLSIL.

This clonotype was seen at least ten times. The chain employs TRBV2 and TRBJ1-5; D is undetermined. The CDR3 runs 15 residues. V lost 0 bases to trimming and J lost 0 bases, with 6 bases between them. Germline loops: CDR1 SNHLY, CDR2 FYNNEI. The CDR3 region is CASSEARVSNQPQHF. The DNA of the CDR3 is TGTGCCAGCAGTGAAGCCCGGGTTAGCAATCAGCCCCAGCATTTT.